The rows below give T cell receptor beta chains drawn from one sample of a study of cytomegalovirus exposure and HLA in healthy donors. The repertoire was sequenced with immunoSEQ multiplex PCR; TCRdb's copy has only in-frame clones and lacks some. Of about 150,000 clones listed, 60% to 85% are singletons. Sample: PBMCs. These receptors were collected from a woman aged 40 to 50 in good health and CMV-seronegative. Each CDR3 is given with its conserved first and last residue. Each record gives: D gene, V gene, J gene, clone size, CDR3 DNA, CDR3 protein. D genes are given only for firm matches. Not every row has a clone size; where given, it reads once, few, many or a size class.

>NA|TRBV18|TRBJ1-5|NA
TGTGCCAGCTCACCAAGACAGAGCAATCAGCCCCAGCATTTT
CASSPRQSNQPQHF
>NA|TRBV6-5|TRBJ2-3|NA
TGTGCCAGCGGAGGATCTAACACAGATACGCAGTATTTT
CASGGSNTDTQYF
>TRBD2|TRBV5-4|TRBJ2-1|NA
TGTGCCAGCAGCCCAGGGACTAGAGACTACAATGAGCAGTTCTTC
CASSPGTRDYNEQFF
>NA|TRBV5-1|TRBJ2-5|NA
TGCGCCAGCAGCTTCGAACTAAAAGAGACCCAGTACTTC
CASSFELKETQYF
>NA|TRBV27|TRBJ1-1|NA
TGTGCCAGCAGTCCTCTTCTGGGCAAGAGCACTGAAGCTTTCTTT
CASSPLLGKSTEAFF
>TRBD1|TRBV5-1|TRBJ1-2|NA
TGCGCCAGCAGCTTTGGGACAGGGCCGTATCACGGCTACACCTTC
CASSFGTGPYHGYTF
>TRBD1|TRBV28|TRBJ1-2|NA
TGTGCCAGCACCGGGACAGCTAACTATGGCTACACCTTC
CASTGTANYGYTF
>TRBD2|TRBV2|TRBJ2-2|NA
TGTGCCAGCACGCTAGCGGGTACCGGGGAGCTGTTTTTT
CASTLAGTGELFF
>TRBD2|TRBV5-1|TRBJ2-1|once
TGCGCCAGCAGCTTGGCGACTAGCGGGGGGGCCGGGAATGAGCAGTTCTTC
CASSLATSGGAGNEQFF
>NA|TRBV28|TRBJ1-2|NA
TGTGCCAGCAGTTTATCGACAGCCTCTGGATATGGCTACACCTTC
CASSLSTASGYGYTF
>NA|TRBV5-1|TRBJ1-4|NA
TGCGCCAGCAGCCCGGGGGGAACTAATGAAAAACTGTTTTTT
CASSPGGTNEKLFF
>NA|TRBV5-6|TRBJ1-5|NA
TGTGCCAGCAGGGGTAGACAGACCAATCAGCCCCAGCATTTT
CASRGRQTNQPQHF
>NA|TRBV7-9|TRBJ1-2|once
TGTGCCAGCAGCTTATCGCAGGGGCATGGCTACACCTTC
CASSLSQGHGYTF
>NA|TRBV28|TRBJ2-1|once
TGTGCCAGCGGGGGGGGCACCAATGAGCAGTTCTTC
CASGGGTNEQFF
>NA|TRBV7-9|TRBJ1-3|few
TGTGCCAGCAGCTTTCGGGGAAACTCTGGAAACACCATATATTTT
CASSFRGNSGNTIYF
>TRBD2|TRBV7-6|TRBJ2-5|few
TGTGCCAGCAGCTTAATCGGCGGGAGGTCAGGGGAGACCCAGTACTTC
CASSLIGGRSGETQYF
>NA|TRBV7-8|TRBJ1-1|NA
TGTGCCAGCAGCCTCGGGGGTCCCGAAGCTTTCTTT
CASSLGGPEAFF
>NA|TRBV19|TRBJ2-2|NA
TGTGCCAGTAGTATTGGGACAGGGGAGCTGTTTTTT
CASSIGTGELFF
>NA|TRBV10-1|TRBJ2-2|NA
TGCGCCAGCAGTGAGTCGAGCACCGGGGAGCTGTTTTTT
CASSESSTGELFF
>TRBD1|TRBV7-2|TRBJ1-2|few
TGTGCCAGCAGCTCCGGACAGGGGTATGGCTACACCTTC
CASSSGQGYGYTF
>NA|TRBV6-6|TRBJ2-7|few
TGTGCCAGCTCGACTATACAGGGCGCCGAGCAGTACTTC
CASSTIQGAEQYF
>TRBD1|TRBV2|TRBJ1-2|NA
TGTGCCAGCAGTAGCCAGGGGGAATTCTATGGCTACACCTTC
CASSSQGEFYGYTF
>NA|TRBV4-1|TRBJ1-5|NA
TGCGCCAGCAGCCAAGGGTACCAGAACAATCAGCCCCAGCATTTT
CASSQGYQNNQPQHF
>NA|TRBV10-3|TRBJ2-7|NA
TGTGCCATCAGTGGAAGGGACACCTCCTACGAGCAGTACTTC
CAISGRDTSYEQYF
>NA|TRBV4-1|TRBJ1-3|few
TGCGCCAGCAGCCAGGGTCTGGGGGGGGTTGGAAACACCATATATTTT
CASSQGLGGVGNTIYF
>TRBD2|TRBV18|TRBJ2-2|NA
TGTGCCAGCTCCCCAAGTGTCGGGGGGACGACCGGGGAGCTGTTTTTT
CASSPSVGGTTGELFF
>NA|TRBV6-4|TRBJ1-1|NA
TGTGCCAGCAGTGAAGGAGGGATGAACACTGAAGCTTTCTTT
CASSEGGMNTEAFF
>NA|TRBV2|TRBJ2-3|NA
TGTGCCAGCAGTGACTCTCTTCCGGCGGTTCCAGATACGCAGTATTTT
CASSDSLPAVPDTQYF
>TRBD1|TRBV30|TRBJ1-2|few
TGTGCCTGGAGCCCAACTTGGACAGGGGATGGCTACACCTTC
CAWSPTWTGDGYTF
>NA|TRBV28|TRBJ2-3|once
TGTGCCAGCAGTTCGCCAGGAGGGGGCACAGATACGCAGTATTTT
CASSSPGGGTDTQYF
>TRBD1|TRBV19|TRBJ2-7|once
TGTGCCAGTAGTACGGCGGACAGGGGGCTGTACGAGCAGTACTTC
CASSTADRGLYEQYF
>NA|TRBV5-1|TRBJ1-3|NA
TGCGCCAGCAGCCCAACCAGCGGCTACTCTGGAAACACCATATATTTT
CASSPTSGYSGNTIYF
>NA|TRBV28|TRBJ2-4|few
TGTGCCAGCAGTTTATCAGATTTAGCCAAAAACATTCAGTACTTC
CASSLSDLAKNIQYF
>TRBD1|TRBV18|TRBJ1-4|NA
TGTGCCAGCTCACCGCAGGGGGCTGATGCGGCTAATGAAAAACTGTTTTTT
CASSPQGADAANEKLFF
>NA|TRBV5-4|TRBJ1-1|NA
TGTGCCAGCAGCTTCAGGGACACTGAAGCTTTCTTT
CASSFRDTEAFF
>TRBD2|TRBV27|TRBJ2-3|NA
TGTGCCAGCGTTTTGTCAGCGGGGAGAGATACGCAGTATTTT
CASVLSAGRDTQYF
>NA|TRBV29-1|TRBJ1-1|once
TGCAGCGTTGGGAGTGCGGGGGGCTGGGGAACTGAAGCTTTCTTT
CSVGSAGGWGTEAFF
>NA|TRBV5-1|TRBJ1-2|NA
TGCGCCAGCCGGCGGGGGCCCGATAACTATGGCTACACCTTC
CASRRGPDNYGYTF
>NA|TRBV29-1|TRBJ2-7|NA
TGCAGCGTTGCTGACTATGACGGGGGCGAGCAGTACTTC
CSVADYDGGEQYF
>TRBD1|TRBV5-1|TRBJ1-2|NA
TGCGCCAGCAGCCCCGGGACAGGGGTAGGCTACACCTTC
CASSPGTGVGYTF
>TRBD1|TRBV5-1|TRBJ1-4|NA
TGCGCCAGCAGCTCCTTTGACAGGGACAGTAATGAAAAACTGTTTTTT
CASSSFDRDSNEKLFF
>TRBD1|TRBV28|TRBJ2-7|NA
TGTGCCAGCACCGCGGGGACAGGGAGACACGAGCAGTACTTC
CASTAGTGRHEQYF
>NA|TRBV5-4|TRBJ2-7|NA
TGTGCCAGCAGCTTGGCCAGCCCTAGGGAGAGCTACGAGCAGTACTTC
CASSLASPRESYEQYF
>NA|TRBV5-6|TRBJ1-1|NA
TGTGCCAGCAGCTACGGGGCCATAGGGGGCACTGAAGCTTTCTTT
CASSYGAIGGTEAFF
>NA|TRBV20-1|TRBJ1-5|NA
TGCAGTGCTGGGAGTCAGCCCCAGCATTTT
CSAGSQPQHF
>TRBD2|TRBV2|TRBJ2-3|NA
TGTGCCAGCAGTCCCGGGACTAGCGGGAGGGCTAGCACAGATACGCAGTATTTT
CASSPGTSGRASTDTQYF
>NA|TRBV7-9|TRBJ2-5|NA
TGTGCCAGCAGTACTCAATGGGAGAAAGGAGAGACCCAGTACTTC
CASSTQWEKGETQYF